These T cell receptor beta chains were read from a single sample in a study of T-cell memory formation after mild COVID-19. MiXCR was run by TCRdb on the 5' RACE reads, yielding one entry per CDR3 protein. This sample yields 400,000 to 550,000 distinct CDR3 sequences, of which roughly 23% are seen a single time; roughly an eighth belongs to the top ten. Sequenced: PBMCs or a T cell subset sorted from them (not recorded which). The receptors shown here come from an adult woman who had mild COVID-19 (a few samples of this study predate the infection). Cell type and time point are not known. Each CDR3 is given with its conserved first and last residue. The D gene is left open where the match is weak. The size entry is marked missing in some rows and otherwise reads once, few, many or a size class.

J: TRBJ1-1; D: -; V: TRBV4-1; size: -; DNA: TGCGCCAGCAGGACGAAGGTGTCGTCGAACACTGAAGCTTTCTTT; CDR3: CASRTKVSSNTEAFF
J: TRBJ2-1; D: TRBD2; V: TRBV27; size: -; DNA: TGTGCCAGCAGTTTGAGACGGGAGGGCGCGTACAATGAGCAGTTCTTC; CDR3: CASSLRREGAYNEQFF
J: TRBJ1-3; D: TRBD1; V: TRBV4-1; size: few; DNA: TGCGCCAGCAGCCAACCTTTTTTACAGGGGGTGCGAAACACCATATATTTT; CDR3: CASSQPFLQGVRNTIYF
J: TRBJ2-1; D: -; V: TRBV7-2; size: few; DNA: TGTGCCAGCAGCCGGGGGCCCGGGGACAATGAGCAGTTCTTC; CDR3: CASSRGPGDNEQFF
J: TRBJ1-3; D: -; V: TRBV12-3/TRBV12-4; size: few; DNA: TGTGCCAGCAGTCCCTGGCCGGGAGCTGGAAACACCATATATTTT; CDR3: CASSPWPGAGNTIYF
J: TRBJ1-5; D: -; V: TRBV5-5; size: many; DNA: TGTGCCAGCAGCTTGGGAGGGAGCGGGAGCAATCAGCCCCAGCATTTT; CDR3: CASSLGGSGSNQPQHF
J: TRBJ2-7; D: -; V: TRBV5-1; size: -; DNA: TGCGCCAGCAGCCCGTACGGGAGCTACGAGCAGTACTTC; CDR3: CASSPYGSYEQYF
J: TRBJ2-1; D: -; V: TRBV19; size: few; DNA: TGTGCCAGTACTGAAAAACCGGGACCCCCCTACAATGAGCAGTTCTTC; CDR3: CASTEKPGPPYNEQFF
J: TRBJ1-5; D: TRBD1; V: TRBV9; size: -; DNA: TGTGCCAGCAGCGCCGGGACAGGGGGCGTTCAGCACCAGCATTTT; CDR3: CASSAGTGGVQHQHF
J: TRBJ2-1; D: TRBD2; V: TRBV7-2; size: few; DNA: TGTGCCAGCAGCTTTCCGTTCTCGGGGGGATCCTACAATGAGCAGTTCTTC; CDR3: CASSFPFSGGSYNEQFF
J: TRBJ2-2; D: TRBD1; V: TRBV5-1; size: few; DNA: TGCGCCAGCAGCCGGGACAGCCCTAGAACCGGGGAGCTGTTTTTT; CDR3: CASSRDSPRTGELFF
J: TRBJ2-7; D: TRBD1; V: TRBV7-3; size: -; DNA: TGTGCCAGCAGCTTCCCGGGACAGGGAATCGAGCAGTACTTC; CDR3: CASSFPGQGIEQYF
J: TRBJ1-2; D: TRBD1; V: TRBV19; size: -; DNA: TGTGCCAGTACCGACAGGGGCTTGAGTGGCTACACCTTC; CDR3: CASTDRGLSGYTF
J: TRBJ2-7; D: -; V: TRBV19; size: -; DNA: TGTGCCAGTAGTATAGCAAGGCAGGTTACCTACGAGCAGTACTTC; CDR3: CASSIARQVTYEQYF
J: TRBJ2-1; D: -; V: TRBV18; size: -; DNA: TGTGCCAGCTCACCGACTGACAATGAGCAGTTCTTC; CDR3: CASSPTDNEQFF
J: TRBJ2-5; D: TRBD2; V: TRBV2; size: few; DNA: TGTGCCAGCAGGGATGGGCGGGGGCAAGAGACCCAGTACTTC; CDR3: CASRDGRGQETQYF
J: TRBJ2-7; D: TRBD1; V: TRBV5-1; size: few; DNA: TGCGCCAGCAGCGGGGCTCGAGACAGGGCCTACGAGCAGTACTTC; CDR3: CASSGARDRAYEQYF